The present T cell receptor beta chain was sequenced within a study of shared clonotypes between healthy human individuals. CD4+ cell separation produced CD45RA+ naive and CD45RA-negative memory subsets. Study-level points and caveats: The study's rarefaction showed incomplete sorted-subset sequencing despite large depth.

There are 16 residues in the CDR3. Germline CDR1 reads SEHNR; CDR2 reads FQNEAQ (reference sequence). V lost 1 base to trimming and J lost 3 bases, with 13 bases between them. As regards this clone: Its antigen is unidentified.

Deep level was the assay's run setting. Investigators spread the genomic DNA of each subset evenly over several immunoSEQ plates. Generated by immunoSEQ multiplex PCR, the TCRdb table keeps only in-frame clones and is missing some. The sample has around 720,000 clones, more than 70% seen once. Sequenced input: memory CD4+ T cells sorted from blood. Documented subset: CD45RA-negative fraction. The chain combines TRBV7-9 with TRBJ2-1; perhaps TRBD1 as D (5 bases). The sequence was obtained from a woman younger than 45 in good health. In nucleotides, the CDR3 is TGTGCCAGCAGCTTAGTCAGGGCGGAGATCTACAATGAGCAGTTCTTC. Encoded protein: CASSLVRAEIYNEQFF.